This T cell receptor beta chain was obtained from a study of blood T cell repertoires in COVID-19. Across the whole study: COVID-19 samples collected from the United States, Italy and Spain covered acute and convalescent phases. The cDNA or gDNA used as material had been derived from T cells, B-cell-depleted T cells, or PBMCs.

V lost 2 bases and J lost 3; bases outside the gene matches: 2. The CDR3 is 15 residues long. The germline gives CDR1 MNHEY, CDR2 SMNVEV (reference sequence). Authors' analysis steps: Amplification of reference gene primers was used by the study to estimate nucleated cell counts. The protocol was immunoSEQ multiplex PCR, while the TCRdb copy is restricted to in-frame clones and leaves out a portion. V, J and clone size are those of that table, while D and trimming were read from the DNA. The sample has 30,000 to 40,000 clones; approximately 71% are singletons. This clonotype was obtained from a human donor in a cohort sampled during active COVID-19. This chain uses TRBV27 with TRBJ1-3; 9 bases fit TRBD1. Sample: peripheral blood. The CDR3 reads CASSLTGGYGNTIYF. CDR3 bases: TGTGCCAGCAGTTTAACAGGGGGCTATGGAAACACCATATATTTT.